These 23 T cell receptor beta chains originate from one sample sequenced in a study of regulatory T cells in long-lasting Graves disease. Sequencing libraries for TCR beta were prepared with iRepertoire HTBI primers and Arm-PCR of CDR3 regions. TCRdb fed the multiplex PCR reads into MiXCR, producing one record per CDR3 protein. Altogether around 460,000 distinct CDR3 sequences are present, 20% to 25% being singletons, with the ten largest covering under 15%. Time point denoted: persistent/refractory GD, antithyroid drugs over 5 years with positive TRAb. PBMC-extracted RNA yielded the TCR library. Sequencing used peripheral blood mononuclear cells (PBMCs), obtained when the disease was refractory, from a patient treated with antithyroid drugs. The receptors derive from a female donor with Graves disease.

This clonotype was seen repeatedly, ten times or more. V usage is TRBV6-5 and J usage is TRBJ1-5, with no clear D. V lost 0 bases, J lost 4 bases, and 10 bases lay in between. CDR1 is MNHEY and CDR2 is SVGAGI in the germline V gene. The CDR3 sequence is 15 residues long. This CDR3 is CASSYSREENQPQHF. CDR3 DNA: TGTGCCAGCAGTTACTCGAGGGAGGAGAATCAGCCCCAGCATTTT.

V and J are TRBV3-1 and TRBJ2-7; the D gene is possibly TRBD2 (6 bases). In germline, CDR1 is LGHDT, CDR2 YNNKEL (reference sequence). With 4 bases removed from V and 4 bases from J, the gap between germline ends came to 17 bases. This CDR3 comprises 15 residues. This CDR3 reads CASSRLEGLKYEQYF. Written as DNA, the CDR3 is TGTGCCAGCAGCCGCTTGGAGGGCCTTAAGTACGAGCAGTACTTC.

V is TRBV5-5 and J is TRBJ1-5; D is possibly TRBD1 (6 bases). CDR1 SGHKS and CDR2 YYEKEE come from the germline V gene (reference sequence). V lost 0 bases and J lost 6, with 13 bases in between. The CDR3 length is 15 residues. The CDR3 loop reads CASSLGGQFGQPQHF. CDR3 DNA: TGTGCCAGCAGCTTGGGGGGGCAGTTCGGTCAGCCCCAGCATTTT.

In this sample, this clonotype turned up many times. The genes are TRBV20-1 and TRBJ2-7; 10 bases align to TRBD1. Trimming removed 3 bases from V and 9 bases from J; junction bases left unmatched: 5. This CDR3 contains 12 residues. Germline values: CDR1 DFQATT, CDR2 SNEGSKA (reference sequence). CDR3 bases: TGCAGTGCTAGGAGCGGGACAGGGGTGCAGTACTTC. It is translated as CSARSGTGVQYF.

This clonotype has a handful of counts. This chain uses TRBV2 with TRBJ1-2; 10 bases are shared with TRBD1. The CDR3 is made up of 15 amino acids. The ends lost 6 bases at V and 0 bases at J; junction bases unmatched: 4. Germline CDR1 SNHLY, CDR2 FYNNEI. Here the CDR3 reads CASSYGQGANYGYTF. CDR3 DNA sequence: TGTGCCAGCAGCTACGGACAGGGGGCTAACTATGGCTACACCTTC.

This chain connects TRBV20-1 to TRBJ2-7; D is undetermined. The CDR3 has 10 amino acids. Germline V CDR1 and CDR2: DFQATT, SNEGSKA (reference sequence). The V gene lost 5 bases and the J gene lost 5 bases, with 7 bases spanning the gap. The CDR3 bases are TGCAGTGCTGTAGAGGACGAGCAGTACTTC. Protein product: CSAVEDEQYF.

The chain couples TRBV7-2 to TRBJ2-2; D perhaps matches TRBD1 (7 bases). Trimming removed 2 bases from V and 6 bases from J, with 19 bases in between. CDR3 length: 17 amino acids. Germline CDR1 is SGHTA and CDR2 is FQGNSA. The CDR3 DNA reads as TGTGCCAGCAGCTTATTACCGGACAGGACTAAGGCCGGGGAGCTGTTTTTT. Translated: CASSLLPDRTKAGELFF. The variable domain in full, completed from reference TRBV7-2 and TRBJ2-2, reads GAGVSQSPSNKVTEKGKDVELRCDPISGHTALYWYRQSLGQGLEFLIYFQGNSAPDKSGLPSDRFSAERTGGSVSTLTIQRTQQEDSAVYLCASSLLPDRTKAGELFFGEGSRLTVL.

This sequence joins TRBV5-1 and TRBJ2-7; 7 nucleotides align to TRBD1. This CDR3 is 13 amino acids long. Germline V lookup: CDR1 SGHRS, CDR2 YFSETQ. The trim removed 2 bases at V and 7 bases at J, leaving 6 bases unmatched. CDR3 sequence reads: CASSFRTGREQYF. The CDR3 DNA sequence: TGCGCCAGCAGCTTTAGGACAGGCCGGGAGCAGTACTTC.

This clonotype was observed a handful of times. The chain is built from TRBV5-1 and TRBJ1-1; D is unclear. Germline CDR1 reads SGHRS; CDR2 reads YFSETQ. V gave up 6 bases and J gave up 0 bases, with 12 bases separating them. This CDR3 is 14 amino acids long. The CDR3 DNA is TGCGCCAGCACGAAGGCGCTTATGAACACTGAAGCTTTCTTT. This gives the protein CASTKALMNTEAFF.

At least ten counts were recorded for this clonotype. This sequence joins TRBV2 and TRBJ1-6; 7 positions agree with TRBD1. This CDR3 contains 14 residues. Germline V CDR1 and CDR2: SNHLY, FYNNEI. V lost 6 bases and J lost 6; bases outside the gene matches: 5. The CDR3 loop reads CASSAQGPNSPLHF. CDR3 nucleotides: TGTGCCAGCAGCGCACAGGGGCCTAATTCACCCCTCCACTTT.

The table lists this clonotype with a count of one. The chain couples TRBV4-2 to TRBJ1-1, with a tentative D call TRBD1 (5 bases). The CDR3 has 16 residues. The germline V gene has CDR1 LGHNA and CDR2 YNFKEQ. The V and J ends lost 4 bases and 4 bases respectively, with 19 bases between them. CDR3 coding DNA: TGTGCCAGCAGCCTTTCCCCCGGGGCCTGGGGCACTGAAGCTTTCTTT. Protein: CASSLSPGAWGTEAFF.

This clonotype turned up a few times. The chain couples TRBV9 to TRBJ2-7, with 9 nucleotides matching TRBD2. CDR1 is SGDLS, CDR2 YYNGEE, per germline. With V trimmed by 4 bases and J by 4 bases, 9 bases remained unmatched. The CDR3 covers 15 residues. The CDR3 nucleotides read TGTGCCAGCAGCAGTCATAGCGGGAGCGTATACGAGCAGTACTTC. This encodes CASSSHSGSVYEQYF.

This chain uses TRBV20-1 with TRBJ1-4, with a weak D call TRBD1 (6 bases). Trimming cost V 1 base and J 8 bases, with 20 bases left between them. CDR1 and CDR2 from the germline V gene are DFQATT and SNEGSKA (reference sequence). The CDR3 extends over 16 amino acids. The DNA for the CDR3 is TGCAGTGCTAGAGCGGGGGGAGCAGGGGATGGCGAAAAACTGTTTTTT. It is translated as CSARAGGAGDGEKLFF.

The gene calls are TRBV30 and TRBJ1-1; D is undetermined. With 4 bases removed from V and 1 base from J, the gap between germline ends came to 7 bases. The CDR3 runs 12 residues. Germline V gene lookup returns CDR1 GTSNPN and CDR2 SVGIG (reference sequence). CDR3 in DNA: TGTGCCTGGACGACTGAGAACACTGAAGCTTTCTTT. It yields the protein CAWTTENTEAFF.

The CDR3 DNA sequence: TGTGCCAGCAGTGAATTGTACATTCAGTACTTC. Amino acids: CASSELYIQYF. This chain connects TRBV6-1 to TRBJ2-4; D gene unclear. This CDR3 comprises 11 residues. V was clipped by 2 bases and J by 8 bases, with 4 bases between them. The germline gives CDR1 MNHNS, CDR2 SASEGT.

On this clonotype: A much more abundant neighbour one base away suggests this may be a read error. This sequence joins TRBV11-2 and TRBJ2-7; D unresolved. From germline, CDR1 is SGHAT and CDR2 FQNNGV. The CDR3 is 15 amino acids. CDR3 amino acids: CAGSSRSRLVYEQYF. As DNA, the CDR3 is TGTGCCGGCAGCTCTAGGTCCCGGTTGGTCTACGAGCAGTACTTC.

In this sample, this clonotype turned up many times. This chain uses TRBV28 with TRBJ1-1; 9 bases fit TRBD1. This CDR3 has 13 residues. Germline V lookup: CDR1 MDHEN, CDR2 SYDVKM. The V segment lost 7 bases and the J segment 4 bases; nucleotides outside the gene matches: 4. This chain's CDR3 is CASTRTGATEAFF. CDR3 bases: TGTGCCAGCACTCGGACAGGGGCCACTGAAGCTTTCTTT.

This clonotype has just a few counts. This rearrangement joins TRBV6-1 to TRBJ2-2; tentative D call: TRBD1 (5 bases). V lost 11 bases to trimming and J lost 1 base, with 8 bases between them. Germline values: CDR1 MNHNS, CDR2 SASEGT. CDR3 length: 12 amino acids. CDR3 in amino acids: CAGQGNTGELFF. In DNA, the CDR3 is TGTGCCGGCCAGGGGAACACCGGGGAGCTGTTTTTT.

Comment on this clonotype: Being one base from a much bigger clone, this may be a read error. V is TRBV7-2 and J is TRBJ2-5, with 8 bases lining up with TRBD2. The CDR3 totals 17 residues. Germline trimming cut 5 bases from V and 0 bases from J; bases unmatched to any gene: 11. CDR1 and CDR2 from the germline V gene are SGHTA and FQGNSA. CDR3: CASSLRTGGGYQETQYF. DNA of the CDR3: TGTGCCAGCAGCCTCCGGACTGGCGGGGGGTACCAAGAGACCCAGTACTTC.

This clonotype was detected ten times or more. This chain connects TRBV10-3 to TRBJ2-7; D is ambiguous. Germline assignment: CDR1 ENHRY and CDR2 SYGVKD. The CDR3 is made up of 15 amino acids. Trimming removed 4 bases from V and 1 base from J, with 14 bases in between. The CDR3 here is CAISGKAEPSYEQYF. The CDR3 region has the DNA TGTGCCATCAGTGGTAAAGCAGAGCCATCCTACGAGCAGTACTTC.

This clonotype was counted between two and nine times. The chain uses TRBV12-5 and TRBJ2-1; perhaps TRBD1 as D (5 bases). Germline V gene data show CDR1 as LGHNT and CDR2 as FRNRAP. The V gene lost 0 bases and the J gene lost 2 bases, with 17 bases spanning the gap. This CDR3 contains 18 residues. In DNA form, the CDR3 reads TGTGCTAGTGGTTTGGTAACGGCAGGGTTAGGTCCCTACAATGAGCAGTTCTTC. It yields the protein CASGLVTAGLGPYNEQFF.

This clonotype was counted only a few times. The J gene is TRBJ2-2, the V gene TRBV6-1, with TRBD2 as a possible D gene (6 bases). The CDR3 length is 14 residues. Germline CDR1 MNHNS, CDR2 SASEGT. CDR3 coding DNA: TGTGCTGGGCGGAGGGCCGGGCAGACCGGGGAGCTGTTTTTT. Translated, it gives CAGRRAGQTGELFF.

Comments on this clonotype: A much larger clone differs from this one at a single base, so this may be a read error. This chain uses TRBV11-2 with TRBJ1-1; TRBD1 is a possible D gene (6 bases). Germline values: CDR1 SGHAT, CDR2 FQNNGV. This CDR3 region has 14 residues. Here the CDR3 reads CANSMRGGDTEAFF. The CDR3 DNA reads TGTGCCAACAGCATGAGGGGGGGGGACACTGAAGCTTTCTTT. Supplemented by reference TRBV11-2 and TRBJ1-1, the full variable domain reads EAGVAQSPRYKIIEKRQSVAFWCNPISGHATLYWYQQILGQGPKLLIQFQNNGVVDDSQLPKDRFSAERLKGVDSTLKIQPAKLEDSAVYLCANSMRGGDTEAFFGQGTRLTVV.